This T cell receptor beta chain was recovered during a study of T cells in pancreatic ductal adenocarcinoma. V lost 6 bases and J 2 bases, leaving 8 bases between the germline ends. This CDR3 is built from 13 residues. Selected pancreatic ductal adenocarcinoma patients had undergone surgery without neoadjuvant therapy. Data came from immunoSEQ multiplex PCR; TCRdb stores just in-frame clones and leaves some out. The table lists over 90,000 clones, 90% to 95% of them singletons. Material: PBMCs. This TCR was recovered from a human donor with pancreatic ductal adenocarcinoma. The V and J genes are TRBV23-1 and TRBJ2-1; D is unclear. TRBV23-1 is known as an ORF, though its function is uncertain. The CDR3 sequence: CASRSPAYNEQFF. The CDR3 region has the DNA TGCGCCAGCAGAAGTCCGGCCTACAATGAGCAGTTCTTC.